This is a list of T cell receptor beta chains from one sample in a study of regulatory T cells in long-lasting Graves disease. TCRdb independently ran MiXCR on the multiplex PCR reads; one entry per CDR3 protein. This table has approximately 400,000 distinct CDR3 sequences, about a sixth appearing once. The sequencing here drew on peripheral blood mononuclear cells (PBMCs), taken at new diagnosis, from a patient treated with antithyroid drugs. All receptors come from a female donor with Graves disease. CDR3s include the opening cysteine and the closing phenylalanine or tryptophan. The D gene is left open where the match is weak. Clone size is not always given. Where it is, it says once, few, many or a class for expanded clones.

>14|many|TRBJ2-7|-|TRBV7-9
CASSLGVGGGEQYF
TGTGCCAGCAGCTTAGGTGTGGGGGGTGGCGAGCAGTACTTC
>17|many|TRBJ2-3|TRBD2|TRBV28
CASSFISASGSPDTQYF
TGTGCCAGCAGTTTTATTTCGGCTAGCGGGAGTCCAGATACGCAGTATTTT
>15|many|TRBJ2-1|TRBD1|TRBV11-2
CASSLAGTARNEQFF
TGTGCCAGCAGCTTAGCCGGGACAGCCCGCAATGAGCAGTTCTTC
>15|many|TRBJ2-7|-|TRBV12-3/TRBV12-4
CASSLWASEQYEQYF
TGTGCCAGCAGTTTGTGGGCTAGCGAGCAATACGAGCAGTACTTC
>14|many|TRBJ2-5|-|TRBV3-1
CASSQDGPGVTQYF
TGTGCCAGCAGCCAAGACGGGCCGGGGGTGACCCAGTACTTC
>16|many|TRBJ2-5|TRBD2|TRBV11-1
CASSPPGAGGLETQYF
TGTGCCAGCAGCCCCCCAGGGGCGGGAGGTCTGGAGACCCAGTACTTC
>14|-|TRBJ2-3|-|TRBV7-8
CAGQGMGPTDTQYF
TGTGCCGGCCAGGGCATGGGGCCCACCGATACGCAGTATTTT
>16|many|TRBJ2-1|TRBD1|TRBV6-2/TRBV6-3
CASSSPRGGSNNEQFF
TGTGCCAGCAGTTCACCCCGAGGGGGCTCCAACAATGAGCAGTTCTTC
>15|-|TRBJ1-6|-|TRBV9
CASSHKSSYNSPLHF
TGTGCCAGCAGCCACAAAAGCTCCTATAATTCACCCCTCCACTTT
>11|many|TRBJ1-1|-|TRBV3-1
CASSHVAEAFF
TGTGCCAGCAGCCACGTCGCTGAAGCTTTCTTT
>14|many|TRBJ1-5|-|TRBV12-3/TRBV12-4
CASSFGQRNQPQHF
TGTGCCAGCAGTTTCGGGCAGCGCAATCAGCCCCAGCATTTT
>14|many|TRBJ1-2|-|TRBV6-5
CASSYSESNYGYTF
TGTGCCAGCAGTTACTCGGAGTCTAACTATGGCTACACCTTC
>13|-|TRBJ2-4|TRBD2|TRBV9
CASSVWGGDIQYF
TGTGCCAGCAGCGTGTGGGGGGGGGACATTCAGTACTTC
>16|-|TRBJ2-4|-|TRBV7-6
CASSLNPEGPQNIQYF
TGTGCCAGCAGCTTAAACCCCGAAGGGCCGCAAAACATTCAGTACTTC
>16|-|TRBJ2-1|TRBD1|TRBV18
CASSTTARGPSNEQFF
TGTGCCAGCTCAACCACAGCCAGGGGGCCGAGCAATGAGCAGTTCTTC
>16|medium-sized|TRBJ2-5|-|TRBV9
CASSVQGGGSQETQYF
TGTGCCAGCAGCGTTCAAGGGGGGGGTTCTCAAGAGACCCAGTACTTC
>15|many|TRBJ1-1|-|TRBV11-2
CASSLPRGDGTEAFF
TGTGCCAGCAGCCTGCCCAGGGGTGACGGCACTGAAGCTTTCTTT
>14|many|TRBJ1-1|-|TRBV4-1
CASSQGGLNTEAFF
TGCGCCAGCAGCCAAGGAGGCCTGAACACTGAAGCTTTCTTT
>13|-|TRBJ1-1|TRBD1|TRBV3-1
CASSRRQGLVAFF
TGTGCCAGCAGCCGACGACAGGGACTGGTAGCTTTCTTC
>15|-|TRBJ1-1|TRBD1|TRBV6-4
CASRGRGQGAPEAFF
TGTGCCAGCAGGGGGCGGGGACAGGGGGCCCCTGAAGCTTTCTTT